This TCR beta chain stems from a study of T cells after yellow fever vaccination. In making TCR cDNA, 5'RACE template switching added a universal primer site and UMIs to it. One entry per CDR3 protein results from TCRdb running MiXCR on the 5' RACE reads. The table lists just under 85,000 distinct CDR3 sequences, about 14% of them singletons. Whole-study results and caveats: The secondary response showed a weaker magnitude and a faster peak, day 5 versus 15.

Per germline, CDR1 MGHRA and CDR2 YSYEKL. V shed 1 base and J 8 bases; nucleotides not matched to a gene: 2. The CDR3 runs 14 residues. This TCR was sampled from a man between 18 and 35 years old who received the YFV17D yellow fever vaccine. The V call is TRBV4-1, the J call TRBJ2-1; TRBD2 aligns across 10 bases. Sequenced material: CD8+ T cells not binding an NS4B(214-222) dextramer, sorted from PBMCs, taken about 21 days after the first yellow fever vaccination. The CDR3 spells CASSQGLAGDEQFF. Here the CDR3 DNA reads TGCGCCAGCAGCCAAGGGCTAGCGGGGGATGAGCAGTTCTTC.